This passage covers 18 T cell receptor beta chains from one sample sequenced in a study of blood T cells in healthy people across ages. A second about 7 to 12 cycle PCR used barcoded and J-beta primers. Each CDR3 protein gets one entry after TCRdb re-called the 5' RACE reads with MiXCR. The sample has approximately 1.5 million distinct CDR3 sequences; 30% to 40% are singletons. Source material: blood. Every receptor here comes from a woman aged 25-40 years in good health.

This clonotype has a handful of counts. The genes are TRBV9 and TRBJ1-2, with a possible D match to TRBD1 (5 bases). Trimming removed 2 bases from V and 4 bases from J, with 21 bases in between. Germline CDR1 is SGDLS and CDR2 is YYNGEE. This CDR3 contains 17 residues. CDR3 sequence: CASSVGAGDGLAYGYTF. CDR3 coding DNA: TGTGCCAGCAGCGTTGGAGCTGGGGACGGACTTGCCTATGGCTACACCTTC.

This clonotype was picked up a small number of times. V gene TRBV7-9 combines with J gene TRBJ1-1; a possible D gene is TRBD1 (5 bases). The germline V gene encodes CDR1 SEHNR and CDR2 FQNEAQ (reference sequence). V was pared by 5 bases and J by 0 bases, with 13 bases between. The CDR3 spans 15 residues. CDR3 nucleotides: TGTGCCAGCAGCCCGTTTGGGGGTTTGAACACTGAAGCTTTCTTT. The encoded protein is CASSPFGGLNTEAFF.

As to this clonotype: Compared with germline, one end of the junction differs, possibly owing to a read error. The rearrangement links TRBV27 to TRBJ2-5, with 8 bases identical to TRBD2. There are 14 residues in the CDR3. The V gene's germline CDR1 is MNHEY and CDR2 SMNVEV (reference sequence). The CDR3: CASSSGGPQGTQYF. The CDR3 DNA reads TGTGCCAGCAGCTCGGGGGGGCCCCAAGGGACCCAGTACTTC.

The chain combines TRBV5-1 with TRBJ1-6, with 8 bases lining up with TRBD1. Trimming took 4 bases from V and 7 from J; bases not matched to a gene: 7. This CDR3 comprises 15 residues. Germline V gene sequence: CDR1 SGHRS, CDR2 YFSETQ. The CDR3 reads CASSPGQGRNSPLHF. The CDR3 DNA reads TGCGCCAGCAGCCCCGGACAGGGTCGGAATTCACCCCTCCACTTT. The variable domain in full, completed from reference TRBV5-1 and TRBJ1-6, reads KAGVTQTPRYLIKTRGQQVTLSCSPISGHRSVSWYQQTPGQGLQFLFEYFSETQRNKGNFPGRFSGRQFSNSRSEMNVSTLELGDSALYLCASSPGQGRNSPLHFGNGTRLTVT.

Here the CDR3 reads CAWTKAGQANSPLHF. As DNA, the CDR3 is TGTGCCTGGACCAAAGCGGGACAGGCTAATTCACCCCTCCACTTT. V usage is TRBV30 and J usage is TRBJ1-6; 8 bases are a match to TRBD1. V lost 4 bases to trimming and J lost 6 bases; unmatched junction nucleotides: 8. The CDR3 extends over 15 amino acids. Germline-derived CDR1 and CDR2 are GTSNPN and SVGIG (reference sequence).

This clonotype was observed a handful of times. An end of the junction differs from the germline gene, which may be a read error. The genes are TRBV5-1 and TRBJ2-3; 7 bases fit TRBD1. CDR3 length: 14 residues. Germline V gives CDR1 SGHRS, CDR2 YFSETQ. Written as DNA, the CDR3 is TGTGCCAGCAGCATGGGACAGAGCACAGATACGCAGTATTTT. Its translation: CASSMGQSTDTQYF. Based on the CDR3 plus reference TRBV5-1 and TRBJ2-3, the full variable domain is KAGVTQTPRYLIKTRGQQVTLSCSPISGHRSVSWYQQTPGQGLQFLFEYFSETQRNKGNFPGRFSGRQFSNSRSEMNVSTLELGDSALYLCASSMGQSTDTQYFGPGTRLTVL.

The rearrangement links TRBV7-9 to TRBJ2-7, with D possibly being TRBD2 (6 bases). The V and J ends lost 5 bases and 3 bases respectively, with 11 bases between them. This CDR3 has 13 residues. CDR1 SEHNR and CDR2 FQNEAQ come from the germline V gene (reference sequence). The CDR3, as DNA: TGTGCCAGCAGCGCTGTAGCGGACTACGAGCAGTACTTC. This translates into CASSAVADYEQYF.

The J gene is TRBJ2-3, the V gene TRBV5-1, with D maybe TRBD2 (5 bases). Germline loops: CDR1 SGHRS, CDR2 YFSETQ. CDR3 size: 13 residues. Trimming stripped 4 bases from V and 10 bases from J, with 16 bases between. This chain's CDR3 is CASSVEPRDAQYF. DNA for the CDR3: TGCGCCAGCAGCGTGGAGCCTCGGGATGCGCAGTATTTT.

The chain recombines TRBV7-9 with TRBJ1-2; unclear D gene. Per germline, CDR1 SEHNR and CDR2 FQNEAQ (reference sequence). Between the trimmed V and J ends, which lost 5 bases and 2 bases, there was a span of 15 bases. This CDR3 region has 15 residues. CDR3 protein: CASSRWERMNYGYTF. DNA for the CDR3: TGTGCCAGCAGCCGTTGGGAACGGATGAACTATGGCTACACCTTC. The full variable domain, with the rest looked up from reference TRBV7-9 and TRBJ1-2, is DTGVSQNPRHKITKRGQNVTFRCDPISEHNRLYWYRQTLGQGPEFLTYFQNEAQLEKSRLLSDRFSAERPKGSFSTLEIQRTEQGDSAMYLCASSRWERMNYGYTFGSGTRLTVV.

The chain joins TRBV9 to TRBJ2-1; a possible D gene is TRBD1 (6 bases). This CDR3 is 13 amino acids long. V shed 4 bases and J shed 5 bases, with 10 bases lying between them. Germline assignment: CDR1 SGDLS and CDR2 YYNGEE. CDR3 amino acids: CASSSQGHNEQFF. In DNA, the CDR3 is TGTGCCAGCAGCTCCCAGGGGCACAATGAGCAGTTCTTC.

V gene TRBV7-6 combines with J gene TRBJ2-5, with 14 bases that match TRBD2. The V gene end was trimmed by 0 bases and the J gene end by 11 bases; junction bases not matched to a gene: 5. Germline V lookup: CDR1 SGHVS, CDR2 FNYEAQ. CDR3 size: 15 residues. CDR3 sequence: CASSLAGTSGREQYF. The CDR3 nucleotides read TGTGCCAGCAGCTTAGCCGGGACTAGCGGGAGAGAGCAGTACTTC.

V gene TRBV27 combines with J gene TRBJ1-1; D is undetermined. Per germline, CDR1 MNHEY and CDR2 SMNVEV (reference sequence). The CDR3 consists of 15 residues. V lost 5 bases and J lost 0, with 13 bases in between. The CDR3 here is CASSLDQSLNTEAFF. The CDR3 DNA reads TGTGCCAGCAGTCTCGATCAAAGTTTGAACACTGAAGCTTTCTTT.

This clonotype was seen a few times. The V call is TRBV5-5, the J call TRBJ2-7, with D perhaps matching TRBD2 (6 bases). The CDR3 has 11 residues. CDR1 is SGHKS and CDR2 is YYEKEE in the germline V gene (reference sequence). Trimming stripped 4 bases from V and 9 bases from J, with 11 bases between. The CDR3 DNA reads TGTGCCAGCAGCGGAGGGGTTGGGCAGTACTTC. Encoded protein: CASSGGVGQYF.

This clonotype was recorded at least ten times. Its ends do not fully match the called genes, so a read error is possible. For the CDR3, the DNA is TGTGCCAGCAGCCAGGGGCGTAGCAATCAGCCCCAGCATTTT. Protein: CASSQGRSNQPQHF. The rearrangement links TRBV4-1 to TRBJ1-5; the D gene is possibly TRBD1 (6 bases). Germline loops: CDR1 MGHRA, CDR2 YSYEKL. The CDR3 runs 14 residues.

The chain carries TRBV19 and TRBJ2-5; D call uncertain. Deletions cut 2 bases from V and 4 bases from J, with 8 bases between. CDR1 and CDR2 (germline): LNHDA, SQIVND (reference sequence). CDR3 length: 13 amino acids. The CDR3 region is CASSIFWGETQYF. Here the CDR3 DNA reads TGTGCCAGTAGTATATTCTGGGGAGAGACCCAGTACTTC.

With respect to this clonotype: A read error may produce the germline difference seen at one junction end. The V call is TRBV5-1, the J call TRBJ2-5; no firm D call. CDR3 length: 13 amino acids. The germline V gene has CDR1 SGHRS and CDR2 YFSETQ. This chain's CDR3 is CASSLMSKEIQYF. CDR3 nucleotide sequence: TGTGCCAGCAGCTTGATGTCTAAAGAGATCCAGTACTTC.

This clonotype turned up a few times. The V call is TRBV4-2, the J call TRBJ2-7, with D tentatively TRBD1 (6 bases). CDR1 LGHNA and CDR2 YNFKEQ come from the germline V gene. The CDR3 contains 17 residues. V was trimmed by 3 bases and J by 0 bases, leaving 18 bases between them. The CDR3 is CASSQDGGWGYSYEQYF. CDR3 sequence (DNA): TGTGCCAGCAGCCAGGATGGGGGCTGGGGATACTCCTACGAGCAGTACTTC.

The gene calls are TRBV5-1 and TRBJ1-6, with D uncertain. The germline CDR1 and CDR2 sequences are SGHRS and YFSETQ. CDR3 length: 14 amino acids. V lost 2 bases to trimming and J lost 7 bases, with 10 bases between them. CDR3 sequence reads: CASSLVSENSPLHF. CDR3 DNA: TGCGCCAGCAGCTTAGTGTCAGAAAATTCACCCCTCCACTTT.